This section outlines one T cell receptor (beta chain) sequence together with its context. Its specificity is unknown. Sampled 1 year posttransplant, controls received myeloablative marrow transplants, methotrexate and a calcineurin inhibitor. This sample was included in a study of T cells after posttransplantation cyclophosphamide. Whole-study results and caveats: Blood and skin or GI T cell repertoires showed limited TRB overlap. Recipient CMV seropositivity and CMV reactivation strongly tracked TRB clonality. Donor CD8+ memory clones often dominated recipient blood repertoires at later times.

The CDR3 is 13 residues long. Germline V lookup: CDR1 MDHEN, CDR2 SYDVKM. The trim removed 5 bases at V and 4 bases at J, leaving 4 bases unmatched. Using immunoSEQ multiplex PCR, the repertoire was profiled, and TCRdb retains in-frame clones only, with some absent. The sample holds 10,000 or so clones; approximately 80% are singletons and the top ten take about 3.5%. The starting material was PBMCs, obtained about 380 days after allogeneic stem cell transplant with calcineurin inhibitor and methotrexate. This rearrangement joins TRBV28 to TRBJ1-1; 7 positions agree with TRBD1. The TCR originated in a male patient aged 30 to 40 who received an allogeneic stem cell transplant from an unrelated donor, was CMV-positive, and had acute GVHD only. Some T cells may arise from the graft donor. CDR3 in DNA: TGTGCCAGCAGTCGCCACAGGGGCACTGAAGCTTTCTTT. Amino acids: CASSRHRGTEAFF.